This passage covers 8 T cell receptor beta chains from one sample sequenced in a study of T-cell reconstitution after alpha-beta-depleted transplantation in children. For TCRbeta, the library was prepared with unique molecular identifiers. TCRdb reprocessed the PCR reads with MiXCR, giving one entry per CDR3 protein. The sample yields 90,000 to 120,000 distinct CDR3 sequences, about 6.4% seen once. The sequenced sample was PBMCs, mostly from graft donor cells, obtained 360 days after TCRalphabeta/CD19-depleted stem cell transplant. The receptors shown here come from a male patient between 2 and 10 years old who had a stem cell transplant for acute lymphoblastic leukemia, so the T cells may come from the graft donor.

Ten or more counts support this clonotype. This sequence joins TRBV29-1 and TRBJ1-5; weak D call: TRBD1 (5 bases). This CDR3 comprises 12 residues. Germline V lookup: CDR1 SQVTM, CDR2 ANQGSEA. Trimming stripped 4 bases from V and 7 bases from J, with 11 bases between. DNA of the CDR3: TGCAGCGTTGGTCAGGGTGAACAGCCCCAGCATTTT. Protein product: CSVGQGEQPQHF.

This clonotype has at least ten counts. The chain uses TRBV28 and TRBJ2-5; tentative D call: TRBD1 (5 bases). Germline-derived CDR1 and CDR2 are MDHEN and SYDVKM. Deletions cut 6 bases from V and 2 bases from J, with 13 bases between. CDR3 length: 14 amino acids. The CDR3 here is CASRMTVWQETQYF. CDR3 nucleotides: TGTGCCAGCAGGATGACAGTTTGGCAAGAGACCCAGTACTTC.

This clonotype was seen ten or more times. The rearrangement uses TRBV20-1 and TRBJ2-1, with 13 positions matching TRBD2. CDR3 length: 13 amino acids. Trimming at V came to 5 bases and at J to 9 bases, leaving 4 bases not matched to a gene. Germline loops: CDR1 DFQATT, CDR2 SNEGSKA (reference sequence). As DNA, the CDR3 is TGCAGTGCTGGACTAGCGGGAGATAGTGAGCAGTTCTTC. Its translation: CSAGLAGDSEQFF.

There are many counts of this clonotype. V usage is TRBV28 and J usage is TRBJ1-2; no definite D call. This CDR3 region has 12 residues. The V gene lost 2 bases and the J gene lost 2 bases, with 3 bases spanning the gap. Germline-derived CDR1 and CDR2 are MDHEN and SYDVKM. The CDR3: CASSLINYGYTF. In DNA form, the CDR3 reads TGTGCCAGCAGTTTAATCAACTATGGCTACACCTTC.

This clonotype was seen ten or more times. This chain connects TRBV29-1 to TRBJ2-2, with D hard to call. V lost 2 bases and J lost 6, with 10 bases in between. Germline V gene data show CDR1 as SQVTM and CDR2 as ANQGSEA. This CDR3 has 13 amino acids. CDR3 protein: CSVEWGWAGELFF. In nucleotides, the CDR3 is TGCAGCGTTGAATGGGGTTGGGCCGGGGAGCTGTTTTTT.

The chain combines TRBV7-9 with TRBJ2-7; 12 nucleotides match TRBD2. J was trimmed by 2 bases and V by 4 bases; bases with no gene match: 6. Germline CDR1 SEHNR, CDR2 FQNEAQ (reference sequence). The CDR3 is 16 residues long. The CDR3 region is CASSSSGRAQPYEQYF. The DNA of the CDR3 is TGTGCCAGCAGCTCTAGCGGGAGGGCCCAACCCTACGAGCAGTACTTC.

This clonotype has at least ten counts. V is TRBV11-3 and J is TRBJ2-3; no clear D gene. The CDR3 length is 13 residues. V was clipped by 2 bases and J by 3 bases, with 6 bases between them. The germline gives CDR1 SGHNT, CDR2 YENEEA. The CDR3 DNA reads TGTGCCAGCAGCTTACAATTTACAGATACGCAGTATTTT. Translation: CASSLQFTDTQYF.

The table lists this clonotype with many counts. The CDR3 loop is CASSLRTGSTDTQYF. Written as DNA, the CDR3 is TGTGCCAGCAGCTTGAGGACAGGGAGCACAGATACGCAGTATTTT. The V call is TRBV5-6, the J call TRBJ2-3; TRBD1 aligns across 8 bases. CDR3 size: 15 residues. The V gene end was trimmed by 1 base and the J gene end by 0 bases; junction bases not matched to a gene: 1. Germline assignment: CDR1 SGHDT and CDR2 YYEEEE. Variable domain in full (rest from reference TRBV5-6 and TRBJ2-3): DAGVTQSPTHLIKTRGQQVTLRCSPKSGHDTVSWYQQALGQGPQFIFQYYEEEERQRGNFPDRFSGHQFPNYSSELNVNALLLGDSALYLCASSLRTGSTDTQYFGPGTRLTVL.